What follows are 15 T cell receptor beta chains derived from one specimen sequenced in a study of beta chain features in type 1 diabetes. Since all of the isolated RNA was reverse transcribed, expressed TCRB transcripts were what got sequenced. Some clones are missing from TCRdb's copy, which holds only in-frame ones; the method was immunoSEQ multiplex PCR. The table includes 300,000 to 400,000 clones, 8% to 13% detected once. Input material: naive CD4+ T cells from blood. These receptors came from a woman aged 30 to 39 in good health.

The chain has TRBV5-4 and TRBJ2-1, with D uncertain. V dropped 0 bases and J dropped 4 bases, with 5 bases sitting between them. Germline loops: CDR1 SGHNT, CDR2 YYREEE (reference sequence). CDR3 length: 13 amino acids. The CDR3 loop is CASSLEEYNEQFF. CDR3 bases: TGTGCCAGCAGCTTGGAGGAGTACAATGAGCAGTTCTTC.

This clone has a handful of counts. The genes are TRBV4-1 and TRBJ2-4, with a weak D call TRBD1 (5 bases). The CDR3 has 16 residues. V dropped 2 bases and J dropped 3 bases, with 14 bases sitting between them. Germline CDR1 MGHRA, CDR2 YSYEKL. The CDR3 nucleotides are TGCGCCAGCAGCCAACCCTACTCTAGGGGCAAAAACATTCAGTACTTC. Its translation: CASSQPYSRGKNIQYF.

This clone was detected a few times. CDR3 region: CASGLTVDQMNTEAFF. The CDR3 DNA reads as TGTGCTAGTGGTTTGACGGTAGATCAAATGAACACTGAAGCTTTCTTT. V and J are TRBV12-5 and TRBJ1-1; D unclear. CDR3 length equals 16 residues. V lost 2 bases, J lost 0 bases, and 13 bases lay in between. Germline CDR1 is LGHNT and CDR2 is FRNRAP.

The chain combines TRBV5-4 with TRBJ1-2, with 7 nucleotides matching TRBD1. The germline CDR1 and CDR2 sequences are SGHNT and YYREEE (reference sequence). Germline trimming cut 4 bases from V and 6 bases from J; bases unmatched to any gene: 6. The CDR3 sequence is 13 residues long. In DNA form, the CDR3 reads TGTGCCAGCAGCCCGGGGACAGCTGATGGCTACACCTTC. This sequence encodes CASSPGTADGYTF. Full variable domain (remainder filled in from reference TRBV5-4 and TRBJ1-2): ETGVTQSPTHLIKTRGQQVTLRCSSQSGHNTVSWYQQALGQGPQFIFQYYREEENGRGNFPPRFSGLQFPNYSSELNVNALELDDSALYLCASSPGTADGYTFGSGTRLTVV.

This chain links TRBV19 with TRBJ1-5; D call uncertain. From germline, CDR1 is LNHDA and CDR2 SQIVND (reference sequence). This CDR3 region has 13 residues. The V end lost 10 bases, the J end lost 0 bases, and 10 bases lay between the germline ends. Written as DNA, the CDR3 is TGTGCCACCAACAGCTATAGCAATCAGCCCCAGCATTTT. This encodes CATNSYSNQPQHF.

The chain employs TRBV18 and TRBJ2-5; tentatively, D is TRBD1 (6 bases). The germline CDR1 and CDR2 sequences are KGHSH and LQKENI. The V end was cut by 1 base, the J end by 0 bases, with 9 bases between. The CDR3 totals 15 residues. The CDR3 coding sequence is TGTGCCAGCTCACCACAACAGGGAAACCAAGAGACCCAGTACTTC. The encoded protein is CASSPQQGNQETQYF. Full variable domain (outside the CDR3, taken from reference TRBV18 and TRBJ2-5): NAGVMQNPRHLVRRRGQEARLRCSPMKGHSHVYWYRQLPEEGLKFMVYLQKENIIDESGMPKERFSAEFPKEGPSILRIQQVVRGDSAAYFCASSPQQGNQETQYFGPGTRLLVL.

This clone occurred a few times. The V and J genes are TRBV5-1 and TRBJ2-5, with D hard to call. V lost 0 bases and J lost 1, with 13 bases in between. CDR3 length equals 16 residues. The V gene's germline CDR1 is SGHRS and CDR2 YFSETQ. The CDR3 coding sequence is TGCGCCAGCAGCTTGGCTCCCCCCCTCCGCCAAGAGACCCAGTACTTC. Translated: CASSLAPPLRQETQYF.

This chain links TRBV7-9 with TRBJ1-2, with D maybe TRBD1 (6 bases). Per germline, CDR1 SEHNR and CDR2 FQNEAQ (reference sequence). The germline V and J ends were trimmed by 1 base and 2 bases, with 8 bases remaining between them. The CDR3 is made up of 14 amino acids. CDR3 sequence: CASSLVTGNYGYTF. As DNA, the CDR3 is TGTGCCAGCAGCTTAGTCACAGGGAACTATGGCTACACCTTC.

This chain links TRBV28 with TRBJ1-5; maybe TRBD1 (6 bases). The CDR3 covers 15 residues. V was trimmed by 4 bases and J by 7 bases, leaving 17 bases between them. In germline, CDR1 is MDHEN, CDR2 SYDVKM. CDR3 bases: TGTGCCAGCAGTTCGACAGTCCAGGGGAAACAGCCCCAGCATTTT. Protein: CASSSTVQGKQPQHF.

This clone was picked up a small number of times. V usage is TRBV5-1 and J usage is TRBJ2-1; 8 bases agree with TRBD2. CDR1 SGHRS and CDR2 YFSETQ come from the germline V gene. J was trimmed by 5 bases and V by 0 bases; bases with no gene match: 7. The CDR3 has 16 amino acids. The CDR3 sequence: CASSLVPSGRNNEQFF. CDR3 nucleotide sequence: TGCGCCAGCAGCTTGGTTCCTAGCGGGCGAAACAATGAGCAGTTCTTC.

J is TRBJ2-7 and V is TRBV11-2; D gene uncertain. Trimming stripped 1 base from V and 7 bases from J, with 8 bases between. Germline V gene data show CDR1 as SGHAT and CDR2 as FQNNGV. The CDR3 consists of 12 residues. The CDR3 sequence is CASSLVAGEQYF. CDR3 DNA sequence: TGTGCCAGCAGCTTAGTGGCCGGGGAGCAGTACTTC.

The chain joins TRBV11-1 to TRBJ2-7; possibly TRBD2 for D (6 bases). CDR3 size: 18 residues. The germline CDR1 and CDR2 sequences are SGHAT and FQDESV (reference sequence). The V gene lost 0 bases and the J gene lost 2 bases, with 20 bases spanning the gap. The DNA for the CDR3 is TGTGCCAGCAGCTTAGCACCCCCAGCGGGCGTGACGACCTACGAGCAGTACTTC. It yields the protein CASSLAPPAGVTTYEQYF.

V usage is TRBV28 and J usage is TRBJ2-1; 9 bases fit TRBD2. Germline lookup yields CDR1 MDHEN and CDR2 SYDVKM. V shed 7 bases and J 2 bases; nucleotides not matched to a gene: 3. The CDR3 runs 14 residues. The chain's CDR3 is CASTVAGAYNEQFF. CDR3 nucleotide sequence: TGTGCCAGCACCGTAGCGGGAGCCTACAATGAGCAGTTCTTC.

V is TRBV30 and J is TRBJ2-7; TRBD2 matches at 9 bases. V lost 8 bases and J lost 3; bases outside the gene matches: 14. Germline CDR1 GTSNPN, CDR2 SVGIG (reference sequence). CDR3 length: 15 residues. CDR3 sequence: CARSGGGGSNYEQYF. CDR3 sequence (DNA): TGTGCCCGCAGCGGCGGGGGGGGATCCAACTACGAGCAGTACTTC. The whole variable domain, remainder taken from reference TRBV30 and TRBJ2-7, is SQTIHQWPATLVQPVGSPLSLECTVEGTSNPNLYWYRQAAGRGLQLLFYSVGIGQISSEVPQNLSASRPQDRQFILSSKKLLLSDSGFYLCARSGGGGSNYEQYFGPGTRLTVT.

This clone was seen a few times. The rearrangement links TRBV28 to TRBJ2-7; 9 bases line up with TRBD1. Trimming took 0 bases from V and 5 from J; bases not matched to a gene: 5. The CDR3 loop spans 15 amino acids. The germline V gene encodes CDR1 MDHEN and CDR2 SYDVKM. The CDR3 loop reads CASSLWTGGLNEQYF. The CDR3 bases are TGTGCCAGCAGTTTATGGACAGGGGGACTCAACGAGCAGTACTTC. Based on the CDR3 plus reference TRBV28 and TRBJ2-7, the full variable domain is DVKVTQSSRYLVKRTGEKVFLECVQDMDHENMFWYRQDPGLGLRLIYFSYDVKMKEKGDIPEGYSVSREKKERFSLILESASTNQTSMYLCASSLWTGGLNEQYFGPGTRLTVT.